The 11 T cell receptor beta chains below were found in one sample sequenced in a study of siplizumab effects on memory and regulatory T cells. Over a period of around six days at 37 degrees C, the mixed lymphocyte reaction cells were cocultured. The data were produced by immunoSEQ multiplex PCR, yet TCRdb's version contains in-frame clones alone and is incomplete. The profile covers roughly 810 clones, with 65% to 85% appearing a single time and approximately 5.3% taken by the ten largest. No antigens are known for them. Input material: CFSE-low (dividing) CD4+ T cells sorted from an allogeneic mixed lymphocyte reaction. These TCRs come from a human donor in good health; the cells came from an allogeneic mixed lymphocyte reaction. Some clones in this sample may be carry-over from other donors' samples.

This rearrangement joins TRBV5-4 to TRBJ2-1, with D perhaps TRBD2 (5 bases). CDR3 length equals 13 residues. Germline V gene lookup returns CDR1 SGHNT and CDR2 YYREEE (reference sequence). V was shortened by 3 bases and J by 8 bases, with 12 bases between the two germline ends. The CDR3 nucleotides read TGTGCCAGCAGCTCCGTGGGGAGCGATGAGCAGTTCTTC. Translation: CASSSVGSDEQFF.

The J gene is TRBJ2-7, the V gene TRBV5-6; TRBD2 matches 8 bases. After removal of 4 bases from V and 1 base from J, the junction contained 1 base not matched to a gene. The CDR3 totals 13 residues. CDR1 is SGHDT and CDR2 is YYEEEE in the germline V gene. CDR3 loop: CASSPGGSYEQYF. Written as DNA, the CDR3 is TGTGCCAGCAGCCCGGGGGGGTCCTACGAGCAGTACTTC.

The V call is TRBV6-5, the J call TRBJ2-3; no clear D. CDR1 and CDR2 from the germline V gene are MNHEY and SVGAGI. The CDR3 extends over 13 amino acids. The germline V and J ends were trimmed by 5 bases and 10 bases, with 16 bases remaining between them. Written as DNA, the CDR3 is TGTGCCAGCAGTGGAGAGCCGACTCGGGCGCAGTATTTT. Its translation is CASSGEPTRAQYF.

This clone has only a few counts. The genes are TRBV29-1 and TRBJ1-2; 9 bases are shared with TRBD1. The trim removed 6 bases at V and 2 bases at J, leaving 10 bases unmatched. The CDR3 is 15 residues long. Germline loops: CDR1 SQVTM, CDR2 ANQGSEA. CDR3 protein: CSVGGGDRGNYGYTF. DNA of the CDR3: TGCAGCGTCGGGGGAGGAGACAGGGGGAACTATGGCTACACCTTC. Full variable domain (missing parts from reference TRBV29-1 and TRBJ1-2): SAVISQKPSRDICQRGTSLTIQCQVDSQVTMMFWYRQQPGQSLTLIATANQGSEATYESGFVIDKFPISRPNLTFSTLTVSNMSPEDSSIYLCSVGGGDRGNYGYTFGSGTRLTVV.

The rearrangement joins TRBV6-6 to TRBJ1-2; 9 bases are a match to TRBD1. The CDR3 is 15 residues long. V lost 6 bases to trimming and J lost 4 bases; unmatched junction nucleotides: 9. The germline V gene has CDR1 MNHNY and CDR2 SVGAGI (reference sequence). The CDR3 loop is CASSPYTGGTYGYTF. The CDR3 nucleotides are TGTGCCAGCAGCCCGTATACAGGGGGCACCTATGGCTACACCTTC.

The chain combines TRBV2 with TRBJ2-1, with D perhaps TRBD1 (5 bases). Germline CDR1 SNHLY, CDR2 FYNNEI. The CDR3 is 16 amino acids. V lost 1 base, J lost 6 bases, and 16 bases lay in between. The CDR3 spells CASSEGLAHTGNEQFF. DNA for the CDR3: TGTGCCAGCAGTGAAGGGTTGGCCCATACAGGCAATGAGCAGTTCTTC.

The chain uses TRBV5-1 and TRBJ2-7, with TRBD1 matching 9 bases. Germline CDR1 is SGHRS and CDR2 is YFSETQ. V trimming: 3 bases; J trimming: 4 bases; junction bases outside the gene matches: 8. The CDR3 totals 15 residues. In DNA form, the CDR3 reads TGCGCCAGCAGCTGGGGGGACAGGGTTAGATACGAGCAGTACTTC. Translating gives CASSWGDRVRYEQYF.

A few counts support this clone. The chain combines TRBV19 with TRBJ1-4; 9 positions agree with TRBD1. Trimming cost V 6 bases and J 4 bases; bases outside gene matches: 9. CDR1 LNHDA and CDR2 SQIVND come from the germline V gene (reference sequence). The CDR3 has 16 residues. CDR3 coding DNA: TGTGCCAGTAGACCTTTGCCGGGACAGGGTAATGAAAAACTGTTTTTT. It yields the protein CASRPLPGQGNEKLFF.

J is TRBJ2-2 and V is TRBV2; 7 nucleotides agree with TRBD2. Germline CDR1 SNHLY, CDR2 FYNNEI. With V trimmed by 8 bases and J by 8 bases, 14 bases remained unmatched. CDR3 length: 15 residues. This chain's CDR3 is CASSNTGTIAGELFF. DNA for the CDR3: TGTGCCAGCTCAAATACTGGGACTATAGCTGGGGAGCTGTTTTTT.

The chain links TRBV5-1 to TRBJ1-1; D is perhaps TRBD1 (6 bases). Between the trimmed V and J ends, which lost 1 base and 4 bases, there was a span of 11 bases. This CDR3 is built from 14 residues. Germline V gene data show CDR1 as SGHRS and CDR2 as YFSETQ. The CDR3 sequence: CASSLWGGGTEAFF. The CDR3 nucleotides are TGCGCCAGCAGCTTGTGGGGGGGCGGCACTGAAGCTTTCTTT.

This chain connects TRBV5-1 to TRBJ2-7; maybe TRBD1 (6 bases). CDR1 and CDR2 (germline): SGHRS, YFSETQ. Trimming took 4 bases from V and 3 from J, leaving 14 bases between them. This CDR3 region has 14 residues. CDR3 protein: CASSPEGRGYEQYF. In nucleotides, the CDR3 is TGCGCCAGCAGCCCCGAAGGCAGGGGCTACGAGCAGTACTTC.